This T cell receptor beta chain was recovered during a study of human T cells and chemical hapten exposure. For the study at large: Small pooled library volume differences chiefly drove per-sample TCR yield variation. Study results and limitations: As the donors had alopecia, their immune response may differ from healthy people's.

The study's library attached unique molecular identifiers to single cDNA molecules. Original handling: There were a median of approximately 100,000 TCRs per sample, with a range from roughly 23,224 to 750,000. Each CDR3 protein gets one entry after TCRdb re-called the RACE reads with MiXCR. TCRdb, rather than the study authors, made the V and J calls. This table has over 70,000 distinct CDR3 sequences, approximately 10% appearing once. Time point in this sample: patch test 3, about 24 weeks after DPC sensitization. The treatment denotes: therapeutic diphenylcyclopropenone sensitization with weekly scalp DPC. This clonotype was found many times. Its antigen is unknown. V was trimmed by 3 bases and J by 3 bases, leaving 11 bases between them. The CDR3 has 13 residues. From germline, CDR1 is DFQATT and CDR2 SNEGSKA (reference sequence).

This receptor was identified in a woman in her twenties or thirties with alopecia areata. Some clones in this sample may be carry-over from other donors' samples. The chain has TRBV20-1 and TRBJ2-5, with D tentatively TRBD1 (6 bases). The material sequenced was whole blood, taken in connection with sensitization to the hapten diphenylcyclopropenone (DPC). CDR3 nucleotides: TGCAGTGCTAGGGGGGCTGGCAAAGAGACCCAGTACTTC. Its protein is CSARGAGKETQYF.